What follows is one T cell receptor beta chain and its context. These data are taken from a study of OX40 agonist ivuxolimab in advanced cancers. Data came from immunoSEQ multiplex PCR; TCRdb stores just in-frame clones and leaves some out. The sample shows roughly 98,000 clones, about 80% of them seen only once. Between the trimmed V and J ends, which lost 4 bases and 4 bases, there was a span of 8 bases. This CDR3 is built from 13 residues. Per the germline V gene, CDR1 is SGHDN and CDR2 is FVKESK. V is TRBV14 and J is TRBJ1-5; D may be TRBD1 (5 bases). The sequence came from an adult with an advanced solid tumor such as melanoma, head and neck, liver or kidney cancer. The sequencing here drew on CD4+ or CD8+ T cells sorted from blood, taken in a trial of the OX40 agonist ivuxolimab. The CDR3 protein is CASSRGENQPQHF. As DNA, the CDR3 is TGTGCCAGCAGCCGAGGGGAGAATCAGCCCCAGCATTTT.